Here is one T cell receptor beta chain with its context. Its antigen remains undetermined. This likely traces to a read error, being one base from a far larger clone. The entry originates in a study of regulatory T cells in long-lasting Graves disease (dated by TCRdb to the early 2020s). Describing the broader study: Newly diagnosed Graves' disease patients had taken antithyroid drugs for less than 3 months. Persistent Graves' disease patients were compared with newly diagnosed Graves' disease patients by peripheral blood TCR sequencing and RNA sequencing. The study was conducted in China and was registered as a clinical trial. TCR sequencing covered some 13 persistent and about 20 newly diagnosed Graves' disease patients, some 35 samples in total. Results and caveats for the whole study, not just this receptor: Compared with newly diagnosed patients, patients with persistent Graves' disease had lower TCR Shannon entropy and fewer highly expanded clones, which suggests clonal expansion. Preferential use of TRBV28, TRBJ1-2 and TRBJ2-5 was observed in persistent disease, whereas TRBV20-1 and TRBJ2-1 were favored in newly diagnosed disease. A larger number of public clonotypes was shared among persistent patients (approximately 3,000) than among newly diagnosed patients (roughly 970). The study examined only peripheral blood because the primary lesion, thyroid tissue, could not be accessed. Sequencing and analysis were limited to the TCR beta chain. As a limitation, the authors acknowledged that the small sample size may reduce accuracy.

The sample's time point label, decoded: newly diagnosed GD, antithyroid drugs for less than 3 months. RNA was extracted from PBMCs in TRIzol for both TCR sequencing and RNA sequencing. The diagnosis of Graves' disease was made according to American Thyroid Association guidelines. Recruitment of patients was carried out at an endocrinology department in Xi'an, China. Each patient gave approximately 9 milliliters of peripheral blood, collected in an EDTA anticoagulant tube. Ficoll Paque Plus density gradient separation was used to isolate PBMCs, and no further T cell sorting was performed. An Agilent 2100 Bioanalyzer and agarose gel were used to assess RNA quality, and a NanoDrop 2000 was used to measure RNA concentration. There are 12 amino acids in the CDR3, from cysteine to phenylalanine inclusive. The CDR3 DNA has 36 bases and is translated from base 1. Trimming takes 1 base from V and 7 bases from J, and the germline ends sit 8 bases apart. From the germline V gene, CDR1 is SGHTA and CDR2 is FQGTGA.

The method was multiplex PCR. Sequenced using an Illumina HiSeq 4000. To build TCR beta libraries, CDR3 regions were amplified by Arm-PCR using iRepertoire HTBI primers. PCR products were gel purified before sequencing. The source study handled its data this way. Across samples, around 62 TRBV and 13 to 15 TRBJ segments were identified and used for gene usage analysis of CDR3 amino acid clonotypes. COPE and FqMerger were used to merge filtered high-quality paired reads into contigs. BLAST was used to align contigs to the IMGT TRBV, TRBD and TRBJ reference genes, and CDR3 was defined following IMGT. Any clonotype with a frequency above 0.1% was counted as a highly expanded clone. Shannon entropy served as the measure of repertoire diversity, while the Gini coefficient captured V-J evenness. A clonotype was considered public if more than one individual shared it. The public reads were reprocessed in TCRdb via fastp at Q25 and MiXCR, keeping in-frame beta chains. Each entry is one CDR3 protein sequence, shown with its most common DNA and genes. It is TCRdb's table, rather than the study itself, that gives the V and J calls and clone size. The sample yields about 460,000 distinct CDR3 sequences; roughly 15% were counted once. Approximately 19% of the sample is in the top ten clones.

These data were also filed under a second study, of T cells in Graves' hyperthyroidism and ophthalmopathy. Per that second paper: Graves' hyperthyroidism was defined as stable when no progression to ophthalmopathy occurred over 18 months of follow-up. The hyperthyroidism patients were between 18 and 65 years old and newly diagnosed, with a disease duration of less than 2 months. The study excluded patients with uncontrolled infections, other autoimmune diseases, pregnancy or lactation. Clinical symptoms, serum thyroxine and TRAb, thyroid ultrasound, and orbital computed tomography formed the basis for the diagnoses. A first-round RT-PCR of the TCR CDR3 used the HTBI primer set with the Qiagen OneStep RT-PCR kit. Most expanded thyroid clonotypes (frequency above 0.001) were also found in blood, which suggests that blood repertoires may mirror thyroid immune responses. A 13 V-J signature model separated ophthalmopathy from stable hyperthyroidism, with just over 85% sensitivity and 81.08% specificity in cross-validation and 80%/75% in testing. In validation, the model predicted progression to ophthalmopathy a median of about 6 months before onset, with about 64% sensitivity and around 76% specificity. To identify TCR V-J signatures that set the groups apart, the researchers used a discovery cohort of about a hundred patients, made up of roughly 45 with Graves' ophthalmopathy and about 60 with stable Graves' hyperthyroidism. An independent validation cohort of about 19 hyperthyroidism patients and 17 patients who later progressed to ophthalmopathy tested prospective prediction of ophthalmopathy. The approximately 98 discovery patients were randomly divided into training and test sets at a 7:3 ratio. In addition, the study compared T-cell repertoires in thyroid tissue and in blood from five to seven Graves' hyperthyroidism patients. After sampling, hyperthyroidism patients received methimazole starting at 30 mg daily, and ophthalmopathy patients received high-dose intravenous methylprednisolone. Libraries were constructed in a second round of multiplex PCR, after which size selection and purification were carried out. Paired-end sequencing of the libraries was performed with 100 bp reads on an Illumina HiSeq2000. SOAPnuke was used to process the raw data, with reads discarded if the reads contained adapters or uncalled bases, had a mean Phred below 15, or lacked an exact constant-primer or identifier match. COPE v1.2.5 was used to merge the high-quality paired reads, and each unique nucleotide sequence was defined as a clonotype. MiTCR v1.1 was used to align clonotypes to the IMGT TRBV, TRBD and TRBJ reference segments. The analysis was restricted to V-J combinations with a frequency above 0.0001, which together covered 99% to 99.2% of the repertoires. A TCS score was defined as the ratio between F50 (clonal expansion) and ExV (chaos), using BLOSUM62-based TCRdist between CDR3 peptides within each V-J. Welch's t-statistics and random forest reduced roughly 540 V-J features to about 12, which were used in a naive Bayes classifier (R e1071). Sample size was not statistically predetermined, and blinding of investigators to group allocation was not performed. The paper describes TCR Vbeta CDR3 sequencing of about 140 peripheral blood samples, made up of 43 ophthalmopathy patients, more than 70 hyperthyroidism patients and roughly 17 progressor patients.

This receptor was taken from a woman between 45 and 60 years old with Graves disease. Donor details come from another sample of the same person, matched by shared clones. The sequenced sample was peripheral blood mononuclear cells (PBMCs), obtained at new diagnosis, from a patient treated with antithyroid drugs. Recombination linked TRBV7-3 to TRBJ2-7, with the D gene too uncertain to name. Here is the DNA: TGTGCCAGCAGCTTAATTCTGGATGAGCAGTACTTC. Its translation is CASSLILDEQYF.